A selection of T cell receptor beta chains follows, all from one sample in a study of CD8+ T cells in alopecia areata. Sequenced by immunoSEQ multiplex PCR; TCRdb stores in-frame clones only, minus some. This table has some 200,000 clones, roughly 50% appearing once. This specimen consisted of CD4+ T cells sorted from blood, obtained at week 24, from a patient treated with tofacitinib. The receptors here all came from a human donor with alopecia areata. CDR3s include the opening cysteine and the closing phenylalanine or tryptophan.

v_call	j_call	cdr3_aa
TRBV19	TRBJ2-2	CASSTGLAGTGELFF
TRBV7-9	TRBJ1-1	CASSLEGGTEAFF
TRBV2	TRBJ2-7	CASKAGTGPYEQYF
TRBV11-2	TRBJ2-2	CASSSGTALNTGELFF
TRBV27	TRBJ2-3	CASSLSRGAQDTQYF
TRBV5-1	TRBJ2-3	CASSPVVGGGSTDTQYF
TRBV5-1	TRBJ2-7	CASSSTLREQYF
TRBV4-3	TRBJ2-1	CASSQGSGRVNEQFF
TRBV6-6	TRBJ1-1	CASRLRQGWAEAFF
TRBV25-1	TRBJ2-1	CASSEYGLAGGNEQFF
TRBV7-2	TRBJ2-5	CASRKGGSEETQYF
TRBV7-6	TRBJ2-6	CASSPRSSGANVLTF
TRBV6-5	TRBJ2-2	CASSYSRAANTGELFF
TRBV29-1	TRBJ2-1	CSVEGGLRELENEQFF
TRBV7-2	TRBJ2-7	CASSLAQGAHEQYF
TRBV29-1	TRBJ1-1	CSVTGGGGTEAFF
TRBV13	TRBJ2-3	CASSYQRGGTSTDTQYF
TRBV9	TRBJ2-3	CASGATGGTDTQYF
TRBV18	TRBJ1-2	CASSQPGTANNYGYTF
TRBV5-1	TRBJ2-1	CASSRTGTNEQFF
TRBV6-1	TRBJ1-5	CASSEMAGGVNQPQHF
TRBV7-2	TRBJ1-5	CASSQRSNSNQPQHF
TRBV29-1	TRBJ1-1	CSVEVATGGTEAFF
TRBV5-1	TRBJ1-5	CASSPSSNQPQHF
TRBV2	TRBJ2-7	CASIGTGTYEQYF
TRBV7-9	TRBJ1-2	CASSPAGTAYGYTF
TRBV27	TRBJ1-2	CASSLSPGADYGYTF
TRBV19	TRBJ1-2	CASSDRASWGYTF
TRBV9	TRBJ2-3	CASNWGGSGSTDTQYF
TRBV5-1	TRBJ1-2	CASSVSNNYGYTF
TRBV23-1	TRBJ1-1	CASSQSSETGERFF
TRBV13	TRBJ2-1	CASSLASGSNEQFF
TRBV5-1	TRBJ2-5	CASSLQGNRETQYF
TRBV7-2	TRBJ2-4	CASSLAGDRGFAKNIQYF
TRBV4-1	TRBJ1-2	CASSLGNGQGYGYTF
TRBV5-4	TRBJ1-1	CASSLGRANTEAFF
TRBV7-2	TRBJ2-7	CASSRGGSYEQYF
TRBV23-1	TRBJ2-7	CASSLWTSGEISYEQYF
TRBV18	TRBJ2-7	CASSPVSPYEQYF
TRBV2	TRBJ2-5	CASSDGQGETQYF
TRBV7-9	TRBJ2-5	CASAIGFETQYF
TRBV5-8	TRBJ2-6	CASSAYYSGANVLTF
TRBV29-1	TRBJ1-1	CSVERRGRLNTEAFF
TRBV2	TRBJ1-1	CASSSNRGDTEAFF
TRBV29-1	TRBJ1-1	CSVDTGTGASNTEAFF
TRBV25-1	TRBJ1-2	CASSDRSLYGYTF
TRBV29-1	TRBJ2-7	CSAMDRGVLRQYF
TRBV2	TRBJ1-4	CASSPQGVEKLFF
TRBV5-1	TRBJ1-1	CASSLTPDRQNTEAFF
TRBV5-1	TRBJ2-5	CASSLAGGQETQYF
TRBV23-1	TRBJ2-3	CASTPPKGEDSTDTQYF
TRBV19	TRBJ1-4	CASSVIVGEKLFF
TRBV6-5	TRBJ2-3	CASSYSPGQDTQYF
TRBV5-1	TRBJ1-5	CASSFQTGQPQHF